Listed here are 20 T cell receptor beta chains from one sample, sequenced in a study of shared clonotypes between healthy human individuals. Sequencing used immunoSEQ multiplex PCR; TCRdb keeps in-frame clones, though not all of them. The sample consists of about 490,000 clones, roughly 78% of them appearing once. The material sequenced was PBMCs. Receptor source: a woman aged 40 to 50 in good health. Some clones in this sample may be carry-over from other donors' samples.

This chain links TRBV5-4 with TRBJ2-1, with 9 bases identical to TRBD2. The J segment lost 5 bases and the V segment lost 0 bases, leaving 6 bases of the junction unmatched. Germline lookup yields CDR1 SGHNT and CDR2 YYREEE (reference sequence). This CDR3 spans 16 amino acids. The CDR3 reads CASSLVAGGPHNEQFF. CDR3 nucleotides: TGTGCCAGCAGCTTGGTGGCGGGAGGGCCCCACAATGAGCAGTTCTTC.

The chain is built from TRBV28 and TRBJ2-3, with 8 bases matching TRBD1. CDR3 length: 14 residues. Germline CDR1 MDHEN, CDR2 SYDVKM. Unmatched junction bases numbered 9, after V lost 6 bases and J lost 7 bases. The CDR3 sequence: CASSRGQGRNTQYF. CDR3 nucleotide sequence: TGTGCCAGCAGCCGTGGACAGGGTAGAAATACGCAGTATTTT. The variable domain in full, completed from reference TRBV28 and TRBJ2-3, reads DVKVTQSSRYLVKRTGEKVFLECVQDMDHENMFWYRQDPGLGLRLIYFSYDVKMKEKGDIPEGYSVSREKKERFSLILESASTNQTSMYLCASSRGQGRNTQYFGPGTRLTVL.

The rearrangement links TRBV7-3 to TRBJ2-1; TRBD2 matches at 9 bases. This CDR3 region has 15 residues. The junction had 3 bases not matched to a gene; V was cut back by 2 bases and J by 4 bases. Germline loops: CDR1 SGHTA, CDR2 FQGTGA. The CDR3 region is CASSLRLADYNEQFF. The CDR3 nucleotides are TGTGCCAGCAGCTTACGACTAGCGGATTACAATGAGCAGTTCTTC.

This clone was counted ten times or more. The chain couples TRBV4-3 to TRBJ2-2, with a weak D call TRBD2 (6 bases). V gave up 0 bases and J gave up 6 bases, with 11 bases separating them. CDR3 size: 15 residues. Germline-derived CDR1 and CDR2 are LGHNA and YSLEER. The CDR3 DNA reads TGCGCCAGCAGCCAAGATCTGGAGGGCCCCGGGGAGCTGTTTTTT. Its translation: CASSQDLEGPGELFF.

Many counts were recorded for this clone. Other DNA variants within this sample encode the same CDR3. The chain recombines TRBV30 with TRBJ1-5; D possibly corresponds to TRBD1 (5 bases). Germline CDR1 and CDR2: GTSNPN and SVGIG (reference sequence). V shed 2 bases and J shed 0 bases, with 11 bases lying between them. CDR3 length: 15 residues. The chain's CDR3 is CAWSLTGPSNQPQHF. CDR3 sequence (DNA): TGTGCCTGGAGTCTGACGGGGCCTAGCAATCAGCCCCAGCATTTT.

The chain employs TRBV19 and TRBJ2-7; TRBD1 might be the D (6 bases). Germline CDR1 reads LNHDA; CDR2 reads SQIVND (reference sequence). The CDR3 is made up of 14 amino acids. Trimming left V 4 bases short and J 0 bases short, with 10 bases between. In nucleotides, the CDR3 is TGTGCCAGTAGTAGGGGGCCCCCCTCCTACGAGCAGTACTTC. Translated: CASSRGPPSYEQYF.

The rearrangement joins TRBV19 to TRBJ2-5; 8 bases line up with TRBD2. V was pared by 4 bases and J by 4 bases, with 2 bases of the junction left unmatched. This CDR3 region has 13 residues. Germline V CDR1 and CDR2: LNHDA, SQIVND (reference sequence). The CDR3 loop reads CASSTTSAETQYF. The DNA for the CDR3 is TGTGCCAGTAGTACGACTAGCGCAGAGACCCAGTACTTC.

The V gene is TRBV7-3, the J gene TRBJ2-2; weak D call: TRBD1 (7 bases). The germline V and J ends were trimmed by 4 bases and 5 bases, with 11 bases remaining between them. The CDR3 runs to 14 residues. Germline V gene data show CDR1 as SGHTA and CDR2 as FQGTGA. CDR3 coding DNA: TGTGCCAGCAGCTGGACAGGAGGGACCGGGGAGCTGTTTTTT. This sequence encodes CASSWTGGTGELFF. Using reference TRBV7-3 and TRBJ2-2 for the parts outside the CDR3, the full variable domain is GAGVSQTPSNKVTEKGKYVELRCDPISGHTALYWYRQSLGQGPEFLIYFQGTGAADDSGLPNDRFFAVRPEGSVSTLKIQRTERGDSAVYLCASSWTGGTGELFFGEGSRLTVL.

This clone was picked up a small number of times. J is TRBJ2-3 and V is TRBV28; 7 bases line up with TRBD2. The CDR3 runs 13 residues. Per germline, CDR1 MDHEN and CDR2 SYDVKM. J gave up 3 bases and V 10 bases, and 7 bases lay outside the gene matches. The CDR3 region is CATQRGLTDTQYF. The CDR3 bases are TGTGCCACCCAGCGGGGACTGACAGATACGCAGTATTTT. The variable domain in full, completed from reference TRBV28 and TRBJ2-3, reads DVKVTQSSRYLVKRTGEKVFLECVQDMDHENMFWYRQDPGLGLRLIYFSYDVKMKEKGDIPEGYSVSREKKERFSLILESASTNQTSMYLCATQRGLTDTQYFGPGTRLTVL.

The V call is TRBV10-3, the J call TRBJ2-2, with D perhaps TRBD1 or TRBD2 (5 bases each). This CDR3 contains 13 residues. Per germline, CDR1 ENHRY and CDR2 SYGVKD. V dropped 6 bases and J dropped 7 bases, with 12 bases sitting between them. The CDR3 region is CAISRGAGGELFF. The DNA for the CDR3 is TGTGCCATCAGCCGAGGGGCGGGCGGGGAGCTGTTTTTT.

V is TRBV4-3 and J is TRBJ2-7; 10 bases map to TRBD1. Germline CDR1 is LGHNA and CDR2 is YSLEER. Germline trimming cut 0 bases from V and 3 bases from J; bases unmatched to any gene: 8. The CDR3 contains 17 residues. The CDR3 DNA follows: TGCGCCAGCAGCCAAGATCTTCAGACAGGGGGCCGCTACGAGCAGTACTTC. Residues: CASSQDLQTGGRYEQYF.

The V and J genes are TRBV18 and TRBJ1-5, with a possible D match to TRBD1 (6 bases). The CDR3 has 16 amino acids. Germline CDR1 KGHSH, CDR2 LQKENI. Trimming cost V 3 bases and J 0 bases, with 12 bases left between them. The CDR3 region is CASSPRTAASNQPQHF. For the CDR3, the DNA is TGTGCCAGCTCACCTCGGACAGCCGCTAGCAATCAGCCCCAGCATTTT.

The CDR3 protein is CASSLGEAETQYF. DNA for the CDR3: TGTGCCAGCAGCTTGGGGGAAGCGGAGACCCAGTACTTC. The rearrangement uses TRBV7-2 and TRBJ2-5; D may correspond to TRBD1 or TRBD2 (5 bases each). Per the germline V gene, CDR1 is SGHTA and CDR2 is FQGNSA. Trimming left V 3 bases short and J 5 bases short, with 10 bases between. This CDR3 is 13 amino acids long.

The chain employs TRBV5-1 and TRBJ1-4, with TRBD1 matching over 7 bases. The CDR3 sequence is 15 residues long. CDR1 is SGHRS and CDR2 is YFSETQ in the germline V gene. J gave up 8 bases and V 3 bases, and 10 bases lay outside the gene matches. CDR3 sequence (DNA): TGCGCCAGCAGCTCGCAGACAGGGACGGGGGAAAAACTGTTTTTT. The encoded protein is CASSSQTGTGEKLFF.

The V call is TRBV19, the J call TRBJ2-2; 9 bases map to TRBD1. The germline CDR1 and CDR2 sequences are LNHDA and SQIVND (reference sequence). The CDR3 spans 18 residues. J gave up 7 bases and V 2 bases, and 14 bases lay outside the gene matches. The DNA of the CDR3 is TGTGCCAGTAGTATACCCCCGGGACAGGGAATTATTGGCGGGGAGCTGTTTTTT. Amino acid sequence: CASSIPPGQGIIGGELFF.

The chain links TRBV27 to TRBJ1-3; TRBD1 might be the D (5 bases). The CDR3 runs 13 residues. Germline-derived CDR1 and CDR2 are MNHEY and SMNVEV (reference sequence). V lost 2 bases and J lost 4, with 6 bases in between. CDR3 DNA sequence: TGTGCCAGCAGTTTAAACAGGGGAAACACCATATATTTT. Translating it yields CASSLNRGNTIYF.

The CDR3 DNA sequence: TGTGCCAGCAGTATACTAGCGGGAGTAGAGACCCAGTACTTC. Protein: CASSILAGVETQYF. The V and J genes are TRBV6-5 and TRBJ2-5, with TRBD2 matching over 11 bases. Germline loops: CDR1 MNHEY, CDR2 SVGAGI. The ends lost 5 bases at V and 4 bases at J; junction bases unmatched: 3. The CDR3 has 14 amino acids.

There are a few counts of this clone. This chain links TRBV4-2 with TRBJ2-3; the match to TRBD1 covers 7 bases. This CDR3 region has 15 residues. V shed 4 bases and J 2 bases; nucleotides not matched to a gene: 6. Germline V gives CDR1 LGHNA, CDR2 YNFKEQ. DNA for the CDR3: TGTGCCAGCAGCCGAGGGACAGACTACACAGATACGCAGTATTTT. Translated, it gives CASSRGTDYTDTQYF.

Of note for this clone: A much larger clonotype is one base distant, so this may be a read error. The chain uses TRBV7-6 and TRBJ2-2; D is ambiguous. Trimming removed 3 bases from V and 0 bases from J, with 2 bases in between. Per germline, CDR1 SGHVS and CDR2 FNYEAQ. This CDR3 contains 13 residues. This CDR3 is CASSFTNTGELFF. Here the CDR3 DNA reads TGTGCCAGCAGCTTTACGAACACCGGGGAGCTGTTTTTT.

V usage is TRBV5-1 and J usage is TRBJ1-2; the D is unclear. This CDR3 is built from 13 residues. The V gene lost 0 bases and the J gene lost 4 bases, with 7 bases spanning the gap. CDR1 and CDR2 (germline): SGHRS, YFSETQ. The CDR3 spells CASSLGFGYGYTF. Written as DNA, the CDR3 is TGCGCCAGCAGCTTGGGGTTCGGCTATGGCTACACCTTC.